This is a list of T cell receptor beta chains from one sample in a study of blood T cell repertoires in COVID-19. Data came from immunoSEQ multiplex PCR; TCRdb stores just in-frame clones and leaves some out. The data show fewer than 400,000 clones, approximately 87% seen once. The specimen was PBMCs or T cells enriched from blood (not recorded which). Every receptor here comes from a woman aged 50 to 60 who had recovered from COVID-19. Both conserved end residues are part of each CDR3. The order of the fields is V gene, D gene, clone size, J gene, CDR3 DNA, CDR3 protein. A D gene is named only where the DNA matches it firmly. A row's size may be missing; if present it is once, few, many or a size class.

TRBV5-4	-	-	TRBJ1-1	TGTGCCAGCAGCTGGATGTCGACAGTTAACACTGAAGCTTTCTTT	CASSWMSTVNTEAFF
TRBV11-2	TRBD1	-	TRBJ2-5	TGTGCCAGCACCCAGGGGGTATCGGAGACCCAGTACTTC	CASTQGVSETQYF
TRBV5-1	-	-	TRBJ1-1	TGCGCCAGCAGCTTGAGGGAGGGGAACACTGAAGCTTTCTTT	CASSLREGNTEAFF
TRBV5-4	-	-	TRBJ1-1	TGTGCCAGCAGCAGCGGGGGGGGCAAGGACACTGAAGCTTTCTTT	CASSSGGGKDTEAFF
TRBV29-1	-	-	TRBJ2-3	TGCAGCGTTGGAGGTACCAGCAGTAGCACAGATACGCAGTATTTT	CSVGGTSSSTDTQYF
TRBV30	TRBD2	few	TRBJ2-7	TGTGCCTGGACCCCGGGACTATGGGACGAGCAGTACTTC	CAWTPGLWDEQYF
TRBV9	TRBD2	once	TRBJ2-3	TGTGCCAGCAGCGTTATAAGCGGGAGTGCAGATACGCAGTATTTT	CASSVISGSADTQYF
TRBV5-1	TRBD1	-	TRBJ1-4	TGCGCCAGCAGCCTCGGACAGGGGAATGAAAAACTGTTTTTT	CASSLGQGNEKLFF
TRBV3-1/TRBV3-2	-	-	TRBJ1-3	TGTGCCAGCAGCCAAGGAGGCCAGGGCTCTGGAAACACCATATATTTT	CASSQGGQGSGNTIYF
TRBV30	-	once	TRBJ2-7	TGTGCCTGGAGTGTCGTTGCGGGGCAGGAGCAGTACTTC	CAWSVVAGQEQYF